This TCR beta chain was sequenced during a study of OX40 agonist ivuxolimab in advanced cancers. Study information: A mean age of about 56 years, range about 20 to 90, was recorded, and roughly 80% were male.

Germline V gene sequence: CDR1 LNHDA, CDR2 SQIVND (reference sequence). The CDR3 extends over 15 amino acids. Unmatched junction bases numbered 4, after V lost 3 bases and J lost 6 bases. Data came from immunoSEQ multiplex PCR; TCRdb stores just in-frame clones and leaves some out. This table has around 26,000 clones, roughly 82% appearing once. Only a few counts were recorded for this clone. The sequence came from an adult with an advanced solid tumor such as melanoma, head and neck, liver or kidney cancer. The starting material was CD4+ or CD8+ T cells sorted from blood, obtained in a trial of the OX40 agonist ivuxolimab. The V and J genes are TRBV19 and TRBJ2-1; 11 bases align to TRBD2. The CDR3: CASSITSGGPNEQFF. The CDR3 DNA reads TGTGCCAGTAGTATTACTAGCGGGGGTCCCAATGAGCAGTTCTTC.